This TCR beta chain was profiled in a study of CD8+ T cells in alopecia areata. Sample treatment: oral pan-JAK inhibitor, 5-10 mg twice daily. RNA extraction was followed by reverse transcription into cDNA, which acted as the sequencing template. Profiling relied on immunoSEQ multiplex PCR, and the TCRdb table lists in-frame clones only, not all of them. The table shows roughly 190,000 clones, with about three fifths occurring only once. This clone turned up a few times. The CDR3 sequence is 13 residues long. Germline-derived CDR1 and CDR2 are SNHLY and FYNNEI. The V and J ends lost 7 bases and 2 bases respectively, with 12 bases between them.

Material: CD4+ T cells sorted from blood, obtained at week 24, from a patient treated with tofacitinib. The V gene is TRBV2, the J gene TRBJ2-7; D not certain. The receptor was derived from a human donor with alopecia areata. This CDR3 reads CASIRRLTYEQYF. Here the CDR3 DNA reads TGTGCCAGCATACGAAGACTCACCTACGAGCAGTACTTC.